The rows below give T cell receptor beta chains drawn from one sample of a study of vaccination and CD4 T cells after COVID-19. MiXCR, applied by TCRdb to the PCR reads, yields one record per CDR3 protein. The repertoire consists of approximately 13,000 distinct CDR3 sequences, with 44% occurring once and the leading ten covering 5.5% to 7%. Which antigens these TCRs recognize remains unknown. The material sequenced was CD4+ T cells from blood, cultured in vitro. Receptors originate from a human donor who had recovered from COVID-19. The CDR3 runs from the conserved cysteine through the conserved F or W. Each record gives: J gene, V gene, clone size, D gene, CDR3 protein, CDR3 DNA. A D gene is named only where the DNA matches it firmly. Rows may omit the clone size; those that give it use once, few, many or a size class.

J gene: TRBJ2-7; V gene: TRBV2; clone size: few; D gene: NA; CDR3 protein: CASQEQGSLEQYF; CDR3 DNA: TGTGCCAGCCAAGAGCAGGGATCGCTCGAGCAGTACTTC
J gene: TRBJ1-2; V gene: TRBV20-1; clone size: few; D gene: NA; CDR3 protein: CSARDSGLYGYTF; CDR3 DNA: TGCAGTGCTAGAGATTCAGGGCTCTATGGCTACACCTTC
J gene: TRBJ1-2; V gene: TRBV20-1; clone size: few; D gene: NA; CDR3 protein: CSARKQGSGYTF; CDR3 DNA: TGCAGTGCTAGAAAGCAGGGCTCTGGCTACACCTTC
J gene: TRBJ1-2; V gene: TRBV7-2; clone size: NA; D gene: NA; CDR3 protein: CASSPGQGNYGYTF; CDR3 DNA: TGTGCCAGCAGCCCCGGCCAGGGGAACTATGGCTACACCTTC
J gene: TRBJ2-7; V gene: TRBV12-5; clone size: NA; D gene: NA; CDR3 protein: CASGLAQGAYEQYF; CDR3 DNA: TGTGCTAGTGGTTTGGCACAGGGAGCTTACGAGCAGTACTTC
J gene: TRBJ1-2; V gene: TRBV6-1; clone size: few; D gene: TRBD1; CDR3 protein: CASGQGANYGYTF; CDR3 DNA: TGTGCCAGCGGACAGGGAGCTAACTATGGCTACACCTTC
J gene: TRBJ2-1; V gene: TRBV27; clone size: NA; D gene: TRBD2; CDR3 protein: CASSPPRGRDSYNEQFF; CDR3 DNA: TGTGCCAGCAGTCCCCCGCGTGGGAGGGACTCCTACAATGAGCAGTTCTTC
J gene: TRBJ2-2; V gene: TRBV27; clone size: NA; D gene: TRBD1; CDR3 protein: CASGTGSVAGELFF; CDR3 DNA: TGTGCCAGCGGGACAGGGTCGGTAGCCGGGGAGCTGTTTTTT
J gene: TRBJ2-3; V gene: TRBV7-8; clone size: NA; D gene: NA; CDR3 protein: CASSSVMGLYF; CDR3 DNA: TGTGCCAGCAGCTCGGTTATGGGCCTGTATTTT
J gene: TRBJ2-1; V gene: TRBV27; clone size: NA; D gene: NA; CDR3 protein: CASSTLEGVSYNEQFF; CDR3 DNA: TGTGCCAGCAGTACCCTTGAGGGGGTGTCCTACAATGAGCAGTTCTTC
J gene: TRBJ1-1; V gene: TRBV6-5; clone size: NA; D gene: NA; CDR3 protein: CASSYSRRALNTEAFF; CDR3 DNA: TGTGCCAGCAGTTACTCCCGGCGTGCCTTGAACACTGAAGCTTTCTTT
J gene: TRBJ1-6; V gene: TRBV30; clone size: medium-sized; D gene: TRBD1; CDR3 protein: CAWSGPGGATYNSPLHF; CDR3 DNA: TGTGCCTGGAGTGGTCCAGGGGGGGCAACCTATAATTCACCCCTCCACTTT
J gene: TRBJ1-1; V gene: TRBV19; clone size: NA; D gene: NA; CDR3 protein: CASSTGNMNTEAFF; CDR3 DNA: TGTGCCAGTAGTACCGGGAACATGAACACTGAAGCTTTCTTT
J gene: TRBJ2-7; V gene: TRBV10-3; clone size: NA; D gene: NA; CDR3 protein: CAIKTRTSYEQYF; CDR3 DNA: TGTGCCATCAAAACAAGGACCTCCTACGAGCAGTACTTC
J gene: TRBJ2-7; V gene: TRBV6-1; clone size: NA; D gene: TRBD1; CDR3 protein: CASRPPGQGAQYEQYF; CDR3 DNA: TGTGCCAGCAGACCACCGGGACAGGGGGCGCAGTACGAGCAGTACTTC
J gene: TRBJ2-6; V gene: TRBV27; clone size: NA; D gene: NA; CDR3 protein: CASSRRTGANVLTF; CDR3 DNA: TGTGCCAGCAGTCGGAGGACTGGGGCCAACGTCCTGACTTTC
J gene: TRBJ2-7; V gene: TRBV19; clone size: NA; D gene: NA; CDR3 protein: CASSTSDTYEQYF; CDR3 DNA: TGTGCCAGTAGTACCTCGGACACCTACGAGCAGTACTTC
J gene: TRBJ1-5; V gene: TRBV10-3; clone size: few; D gene: TRBD1; CDR3 protein: CAISTGGREPQHF; CDR3 DNA: TGTGCCATCAGTACAGGGGGAAGGGAGCCCCAGCATTTT
J gene: TRBJ1-1; V gene: TRBV5-8; clone size: NA; D gene: NA; CDR3 protein: CASSLDRDQPNTEAFF; CDR3 DNA: TGTGCCAGCAGCTTGGACAGGGATCAACCCAACACTGAAGCTTTCTTT
J gene: TRBJ2-3; V gene: TRBV7-9; clone size: NA; D gene: TRBD2; CDR3 protein: CASSLGLAGEADTQYF; CDR3 DNA: TGTGCCAGCAGCTTAGGACTAGCGGGAGAGGCAGATACGCAGTATTTT
J gene: TRBJ1-1; V gene: TRBV7-2; clone size: few; D gene: NA; CDR3 protein: CASSATRGTEAFF; CDR3 DNA: TGTGCCAGCAGCGCGACCAGGGGCACTGAAGCTTTCTTT
J gene: TRBJ2-1; V gene: TRBV27; clone size: NA; D gene: NA; CDR3 protein: CASNQQGGNEQFF; CDR3 DNA: TGTGCCAGCAACCAACAGGGTGGCAATGAGCAGTTCTTC
J gene: TRBJ1-2; V gene: TRBV24-1; clone size: few; D gene: NA; CDR3 protein: CATSDPRQHYGYTF; CDR3 DNA: TGTGCCACCAGTGACCCGCGACAGCACTATGGCTACACCTTC
J gene: TRBJ2-7; V gene: TRBV2; clone size: few; D gene: TRBD2; CDR3 protein: CASSSVPSGRGHEQYF; CDR3 DNA: TGTGCCAGCAGTTCGGTACCAAGCGGGAGAGGCCACGAGCAGTACTTC
J gene: TRBJ2-5; V gene: TRBV7-8; clone size: once; D gene: TRBD1; CDR3 protein: CASSQGQVPQETQYF; CDR3 DNA: TGTGCCAGCAGCCAGGGACAGGTCCCGCAAGAGACCCAGTACTTC
J gene: TRBJ1-1; V gene: TRBV2; clone size: once; D gene: NA; CDR3 protein: CASRMGIEAFF; CDR3 DNA: TGTGCCAGCAGGATGGGCATCGAAGCTTTCTTT
J gene: TRBJ1-6; V gene: TRBV7-9; clone size: NA; D gene: TRBD1; CDR3 protein: CASSLGDRGHSPLHF; CDR3 DNA: TGTGCCAGCAGCTTAGGGGACAGGGGCCATTCACCCCTCCACTTT
J gene: TRBJ1-6; V gene: TRBV6-2/TRBV6-3; clone size: few; D gene: TRBD1; CDR3 protein: CASSEQGTGSPLHF; CDR3 DNA: TGTGCCAGCAGTGAACAGGGGACGGGCTCACCCCTCCACTTT
J gene: TRBJ1-2; V gene: TRBV20-1; clone size: NA; D gene: NA; CDR3 protein: CSAREVASYGYTF; CDR3 DNA: TGCAGTGCTAGAGAGGTTGCTTCCTATGGCTACACCTTC
J gene: TRBJ2-7; V gene: TRBV27; clone size: NA; D gene: NA; CDR3 protein: CASSLSAGRSSNEQYF; CDR3 DNA: TGTGCCAGCAGTTTATCGGCAGGGAGGAGTTCCAACGAGCAGTACTTC
J gene: TRBJ1-5; V gene: TRBV19; clone size: few; D gene: NA; CDR3 protein: CASASAGGLRDQPQHF; CDR3 DNA: TGTGCCAGCGCGTCAGCGGGCGGGTTAAGAGATCAGCCCCAGCATTTT
J gene: TRBJ2-7; V gene: TRBV28; clone size: NA; D gene: NA; CDR3 protein: CASSLIGLKVATYEQYF; CDR3 DNA: TGTGCCAGCAGTTTAATTGGCCTCAAGGTCGCCACCTACGAGCAGTACTTC
J gene: TRBJ1-5; V gene: TRBV2; clone size: few; D gene: TRBD1; CDR3 protein: CASTRTGGSNQPQHF; CDR3 DNA: TGTGCCAGCACGAGGACAGGGGGCAGCAATCAGCCCCAGCATTTT
J gene: TRBJ1-5; V gene: TRBV27; clone size: few; D gene: NA; CDR3 protein: CASSPRGQPQHF; CDR3 DNA: TGTGCCAGCAGCCCCCGGGGCCAGCCCCAGCATTTT
J gene: TRBJ1-5; V gene: TRBV19; clone size: NA; D gene: NA; CDR3 protein: CASNRAGLSNQPQHF; CDR3 DNA: TGTGCCAGTAATAGAGCGGGTCTTAGCAATCAGCCCCAGCATTTT
J gene: TRBJ2-7; V gene: TRBV4-2; clone size: NA; D gene: NA; CDR3 protein: CASSQDGASTSYEQYF; CDR3 DNA: TGTGCCAGCAGCCAAGATGGGGCCAGCACCTCCTACGAGCAGTACTTC
J gene: TRBJ1-2; V gene: TRBV28; clone size: few; D gene: NA; CDR3 protein: CASSLAGAPNYGYTF; CDR3 DNA: TGTGCCAGCAGTTTAGCTGGGGCCCCCAACTATGGCTACACCTTC
J gene: TRBJ1-1; V gene: TRBV24-1; clone size: NA; D gene: NA; CDR3 protein: CATSAGLNTEAFF; CDR3 DNA: TGTGCCACCAGTGCCGGTTTGAACACTGAAGCTTTCTTT
J gene: TRBJ1-1; V gene: TRBV5-1; clone size: NA; D gene: NA; CDR3 protein: CASSLLRVGTEAFF; CDR3 DNA: TGCGCCAGCAGCTTGCTCAGGGTTGGGACTGAAGCTTTCTTT
J gene: TRBJ2-7; V gene: TRBV6-1; clone size: NA; D gene: NA; CDR3 protein: CASSEAAGSVDEQYF; CDR3 DNA: TGTGCCAGCAGTGAAGCGGCCGGGAGCGTTGACGAGCAGTACTTC
J gene: TRBJ1-6; V gene: TRBV6-1; clone size: NA; D gene: TRBD1; CDR3 protein: CASSVSRDRGFNSPLHF; CDR3 DNA: TGTGCCAGCAGTGTTAGTAGGGACAGGGGGTTCAATTCACCCCTCCACTTT
J gene: TRBJ1-1; V gene: TRBV6-1; clone size: few; D gene: NA; CDR3 protein: CASSDQGNTEAFF; CDR3 DNA: TGTGCCAGCAGTGACCAGGGGAACACTGAAGCTTTCTTT
J gene: TRBJ1-6; V gene: TRBV5-8; clone size: NA; D gene: TRBD1; CDR3 protein: CASSSGQVYNSPLHF; CDR3 DNA: TGTGCCAGCAGCTCGGGACAGGTCTATAATTCACCCCTCCACTTT
J gene: TRBJ2-1; V gene: TRBV5-1; clone size: NA; D gene: TRBD2; CDR3 protein: CASSWTSGSGNEQFF; CDR3 DNA: TGCGCCAGCAGCTGGACTAGCGGGAGTGGAAATGAGCAGTTCTTC
J gene: TRBJ2-1; V gene: TRBV20-1; clone size: once; D gene: NA; CDR3 protein: CSARSKAAINEQFF; CDR3 DNA: TGCAGTGCTAGATCAAAGGCCGCGATCAATGAGCAGTTCTTC